This TCR beta chain was sequenced in a study of response to subunit inactivated influenza vaccine. Study-wide results and limits: Seasonal influenza vaccination, on each occasion, was suggested by the authors to recruit few new T cells.

This clonotype has more than one count but fewer than ten. Its antigen remains unknown. Germline lookup yields CDR1 KGHDR and CDR2 SFDVKD. This CDR3 region has 17 residues. V was clipped by 4 bases and J by 3 bases; unmatched bases: 7. TCRdb reanalysed the RT-PCR reads using MiXCR and keeps one entry per CDR3 protein. The sample contains about 520,000 distinct CDR3 sequences, approximately 24% of which appear only once. Material: CD4+ T cells sorted from PBMCs, obtained around 5 days after vaccination. The receptor's source is a man aged 50 or older who received an inactivated influenza vaccine. This chain links TRBV24-1 with TRBJ2-2; 10 nucleotides match TRBD1. In nucleotides, the CDR3 is TGTGCCACCAGTGACCCAGGACAGGGGGTTTACACCGGGGAGCTGTTTTTT. Protein: CATSDPGQGVYTGELFF.